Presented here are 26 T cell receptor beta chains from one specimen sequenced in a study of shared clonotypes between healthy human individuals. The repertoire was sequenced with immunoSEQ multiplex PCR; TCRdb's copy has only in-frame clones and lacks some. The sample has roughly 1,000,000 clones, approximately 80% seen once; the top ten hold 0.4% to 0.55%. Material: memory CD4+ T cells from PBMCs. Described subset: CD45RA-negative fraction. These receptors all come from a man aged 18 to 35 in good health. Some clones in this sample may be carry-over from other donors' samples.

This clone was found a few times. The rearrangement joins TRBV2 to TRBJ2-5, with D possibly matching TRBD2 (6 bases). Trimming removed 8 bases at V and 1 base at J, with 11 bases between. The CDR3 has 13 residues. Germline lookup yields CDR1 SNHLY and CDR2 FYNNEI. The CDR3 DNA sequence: TGTGCCAGCCGCCGGAGGGCCCAAGAGACCCAGTACTTC. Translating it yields CASRRRAQETQYF. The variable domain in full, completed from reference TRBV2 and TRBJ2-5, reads EPEVTQTPSHQVTQMGQEVILRCVPISNHLYFYWYRQILGQKVEFLVSFYNNEISEKSEIFDDQFSVERPDGSNFTLKIRSTKLEDSAMYFCASRRRAQETQYFGPGTRLLVL.

CDR3 residues: CASSSGFVYGYTF. CDR3 sequence (DNA): TGTGCCAGCAGTTCCGGGTTCGTCTATGGCTACACCTTC. The chain has TRBV28 and TRBJ1-2; D not certain. There are 13 residues in the CDR3. V lost 4 bases and J 4 bases, leaving 10 bases between the germline ends. The germline V gene has CDR1 MDHEN and CDR2 SYDVKM.

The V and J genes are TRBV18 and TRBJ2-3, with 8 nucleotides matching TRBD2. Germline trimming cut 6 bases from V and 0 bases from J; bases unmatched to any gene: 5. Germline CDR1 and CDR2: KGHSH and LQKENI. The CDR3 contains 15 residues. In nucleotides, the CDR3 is TGTGCCAGCTCCCTCCTAGCGGGTAGCACAGATACGCAGTATTTT. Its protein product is CASSLLAGSTDTQYF.

CDR3 sequence: CASSFAGSRNEQFF. For the CDR3, the DNA is TGTGCCAGCAGTTTTGCGGGAAGTAGGAATGAGCAGTTCTTC. V is TRBV27 and J is TRBJ2-1, with D tentatively TRBD2 (6 bases). The length of the CDR3 is 14 residues. From germline, CDR1 is MNHEY and CDR2 SMNVEV (reference sequence). The V end lost 3 bases, the J end lost 7 bases, and 13 bases lay between the germline ends.

CDR3 sequence reads: CASSSWDQLRDYGYTF. As DNA, the CDR3 is TGTGCCAGCAGCTCCTGGGACCAATTACGGGACTATGGCTACACCTTC. The chain recombines TRBV7-9 with TRBJ1-2; possible D gene TRBD1, 5 bases. CDR1 and CDR2 from the germline V gene are SEHNR and FQNEAQ (reference sequence). Trimming cost V 4 bases and J 3 bases, with 18 bases left between them. The CDR3 covers 16 residues.

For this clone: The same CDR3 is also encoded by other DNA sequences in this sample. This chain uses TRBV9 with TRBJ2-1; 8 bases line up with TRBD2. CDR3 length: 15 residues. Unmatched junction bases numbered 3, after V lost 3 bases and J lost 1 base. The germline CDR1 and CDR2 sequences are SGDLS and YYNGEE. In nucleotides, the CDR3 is TGTGCCAGCAGCGCCCGACTAGCGTCCTACAATGAGCAGTTCTTC. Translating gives CASSARLASYNEQFF.

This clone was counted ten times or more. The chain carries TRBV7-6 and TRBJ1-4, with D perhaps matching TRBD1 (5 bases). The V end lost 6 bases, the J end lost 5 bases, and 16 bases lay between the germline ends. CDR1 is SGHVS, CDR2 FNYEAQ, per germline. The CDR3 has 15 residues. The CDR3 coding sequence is TGTGCCAGCAGGCTCACCGGGACGGAGAATGAAAAACTGTTTTTT. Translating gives CASRLTGTENEKLFF.

CDR3 coding DNA: TGTGCCACCAGCAGAGATTGGGGGGAGACCCAGTACTTC. Translated: CATSRDWGETQYF. The chain combines TRBV15 with TRBJ2-5, with D tentatively TRBD1 or TRBD2 (5 bases each). From germline, CDR1 is LNHNV and CDR2 YYDKDF (reference sequence). V was cut by 0 bases and J by 5 bases, with 7 bases left in between. The length of the CDR3 is 13 residues.

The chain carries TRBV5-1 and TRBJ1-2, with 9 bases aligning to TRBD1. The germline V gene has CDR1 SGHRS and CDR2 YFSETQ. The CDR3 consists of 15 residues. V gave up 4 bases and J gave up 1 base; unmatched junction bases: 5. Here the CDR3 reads CASSPGTGINYGYTF. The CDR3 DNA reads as TGCGCCAGCAGCCCCGGGACAGGGATTAACTATGGCTACACCTTC.

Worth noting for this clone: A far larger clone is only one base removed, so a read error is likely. CDR3 DNA sequence: TGCGCCAGCCGCCACCCCTTAACAGATACGCAGTATTTT. As protein: CASRHPLTDTQYF. The chain combines TRBV4-1 with TRBJ2-3; D unresolved. This CDR3 has 13 amino acids. Germline loops: CDR1 MGHRA, CDR2 YSYEKL.

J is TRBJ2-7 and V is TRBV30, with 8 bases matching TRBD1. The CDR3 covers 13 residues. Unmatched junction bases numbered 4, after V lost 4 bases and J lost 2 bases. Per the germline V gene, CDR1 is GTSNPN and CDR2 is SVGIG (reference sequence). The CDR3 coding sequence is TGTGCCTGGACCATACAGGGGGCCTACGAGCAGTACTTC. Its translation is CAWTIQGAYEQYF.

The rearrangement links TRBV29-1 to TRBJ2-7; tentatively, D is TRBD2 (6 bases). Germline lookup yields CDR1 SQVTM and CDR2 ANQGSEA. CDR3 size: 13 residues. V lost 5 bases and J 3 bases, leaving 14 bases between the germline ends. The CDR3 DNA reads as TGCAGCGTTCGGGGAGGACGTAGCTACGAGCAGTACTTC. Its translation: CSVRGGRSYEQYF.

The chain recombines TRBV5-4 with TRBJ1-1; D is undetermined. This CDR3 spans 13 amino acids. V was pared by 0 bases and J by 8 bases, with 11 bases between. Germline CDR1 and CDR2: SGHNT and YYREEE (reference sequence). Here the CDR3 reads CASSLGDGREAFF. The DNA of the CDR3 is TGTGCCAGCAGCTTGGGAGACGGACGCGAAGCTTTCTTT.

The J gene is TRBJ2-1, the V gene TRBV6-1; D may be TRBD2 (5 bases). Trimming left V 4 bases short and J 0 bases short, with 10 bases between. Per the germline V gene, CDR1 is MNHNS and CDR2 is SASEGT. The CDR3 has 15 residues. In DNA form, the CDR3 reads TGTGCCAGCAGTGCCAACAGCGGCTCCTACAATGAGCAGTTCTTC. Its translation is CASSANSGSYNEQFF.

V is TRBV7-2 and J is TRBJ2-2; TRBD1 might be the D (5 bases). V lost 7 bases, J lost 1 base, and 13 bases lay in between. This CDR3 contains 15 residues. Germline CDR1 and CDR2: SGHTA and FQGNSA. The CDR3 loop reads CASTPLQGNTGELFF. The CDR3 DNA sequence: TGTGCCAGCACCCCTTTGCAGGGGAACACCGGGGAGCTGTTTTTT.

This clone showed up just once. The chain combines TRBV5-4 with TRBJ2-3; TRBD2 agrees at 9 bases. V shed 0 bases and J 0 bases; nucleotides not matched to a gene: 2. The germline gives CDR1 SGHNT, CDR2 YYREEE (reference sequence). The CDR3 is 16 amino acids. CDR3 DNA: TGTGCCAGCAGCTTGGAGACTAGCGGCAGCACAGATACGCAGTATTTT. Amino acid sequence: CASSLETSGSTDTQYF. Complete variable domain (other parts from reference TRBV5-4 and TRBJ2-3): ETGVTQSPTHLIKTRGQQVTLRCSSQSGHNTVSWYQQALGQGPQFIFQYYREEENGRGNFPPRFSGLQFPNYSSELNVNALELDDSALYLCASSLETSGSTDTQYFGPGTRLTVL.

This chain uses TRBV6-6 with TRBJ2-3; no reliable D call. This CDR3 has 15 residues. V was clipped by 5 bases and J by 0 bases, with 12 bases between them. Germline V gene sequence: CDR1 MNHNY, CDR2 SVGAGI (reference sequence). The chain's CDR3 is CASSPFGGSTDTQYF. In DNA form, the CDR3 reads TGTGCCAGCAGTCCGTTTGGCGGAAGCACAGATACGCAGTATTTT.

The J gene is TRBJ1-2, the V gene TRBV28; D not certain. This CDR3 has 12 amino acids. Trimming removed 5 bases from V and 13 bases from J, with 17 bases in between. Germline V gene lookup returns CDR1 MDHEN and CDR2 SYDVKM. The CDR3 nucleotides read TGTGCCAGCAGTGCTTCGTTGCCGGCCCGCACCTTC. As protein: CASSASLPARTF.

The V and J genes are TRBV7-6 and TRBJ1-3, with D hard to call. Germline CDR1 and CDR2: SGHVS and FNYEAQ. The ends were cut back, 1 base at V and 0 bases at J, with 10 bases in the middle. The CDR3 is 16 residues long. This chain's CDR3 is CASSLDDRSSGNTIYF. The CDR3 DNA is TGTGCCAGCAGCTTAGACGACCGGTCCTCTGGAAACACCATATATTTT.

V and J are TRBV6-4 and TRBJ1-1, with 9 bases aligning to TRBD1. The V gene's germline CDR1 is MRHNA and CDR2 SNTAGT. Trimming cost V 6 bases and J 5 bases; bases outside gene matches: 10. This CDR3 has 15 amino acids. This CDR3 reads CASSDPTGGGTEAFF. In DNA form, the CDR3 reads TGTGCCAGCAGCGACCCGACAGGGGGAGGAACTGAAGCTTTCTTT.

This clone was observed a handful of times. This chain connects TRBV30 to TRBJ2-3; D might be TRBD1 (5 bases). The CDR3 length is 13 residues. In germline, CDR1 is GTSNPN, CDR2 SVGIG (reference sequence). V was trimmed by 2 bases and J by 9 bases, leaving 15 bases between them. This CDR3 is CAWSNGALETQYF. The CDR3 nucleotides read TGTGCCTGGAGTAATGGGGCCCTGGAAACGCAGTATTTT.

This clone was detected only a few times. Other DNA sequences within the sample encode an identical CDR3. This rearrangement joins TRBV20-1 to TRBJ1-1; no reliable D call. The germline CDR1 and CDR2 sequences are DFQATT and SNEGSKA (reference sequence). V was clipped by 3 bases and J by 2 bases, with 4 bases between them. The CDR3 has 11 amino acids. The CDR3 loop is CSASGNTEAFF. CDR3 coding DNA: TGCAGTGCTAGTGGAAACACTGAAGCTTTCTTT.

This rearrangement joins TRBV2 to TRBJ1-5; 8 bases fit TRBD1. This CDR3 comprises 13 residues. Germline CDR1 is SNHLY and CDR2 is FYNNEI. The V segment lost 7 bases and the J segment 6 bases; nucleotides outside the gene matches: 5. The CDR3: CASTATGAQPQHF. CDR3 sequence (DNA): TGTGCCAGCACGGCGACAGGGGCTCAGCCCCAGCATTTT.

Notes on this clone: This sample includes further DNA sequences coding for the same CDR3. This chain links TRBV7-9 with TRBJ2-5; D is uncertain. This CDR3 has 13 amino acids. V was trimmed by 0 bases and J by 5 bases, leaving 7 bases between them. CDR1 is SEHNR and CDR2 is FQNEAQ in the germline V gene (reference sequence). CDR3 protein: CASSLAGRETQYF. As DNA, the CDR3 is TGTGCCAGCAGCTTAGCAGGCCGGGAGACCCAGTACTTC. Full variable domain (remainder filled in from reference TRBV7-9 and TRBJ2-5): DTGVSQNPRHKITKRGQNVTFRCDPISEHNRLYWYRQTLGQGPEFLTYFQNEAQLEKSRLLSDRFSAERPKGSFSTLEIQRTEQGDSAMYLCASSLAGRETQYFGPGTRLLVL.

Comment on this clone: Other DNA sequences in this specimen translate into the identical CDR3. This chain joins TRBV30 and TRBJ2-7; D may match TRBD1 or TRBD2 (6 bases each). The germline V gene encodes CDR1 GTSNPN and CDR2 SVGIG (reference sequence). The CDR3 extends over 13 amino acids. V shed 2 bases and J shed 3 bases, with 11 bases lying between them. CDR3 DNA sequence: TGTGCCTGGAGTCGAGGGGGGAACTACGAGCAGTACTTC. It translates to CAWSRGGNYEQYF. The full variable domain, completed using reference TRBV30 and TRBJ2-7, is SQTIHQWPATLVQPVGSPLSLECTVEGTSNPNLYWYRQAAGRGLQLLFYSVGIGQISSEVPQNLSASRPQDRQFILSSKKLLLSDSGFYLCAWSRGGNYEQYFGPGTRLTVT.

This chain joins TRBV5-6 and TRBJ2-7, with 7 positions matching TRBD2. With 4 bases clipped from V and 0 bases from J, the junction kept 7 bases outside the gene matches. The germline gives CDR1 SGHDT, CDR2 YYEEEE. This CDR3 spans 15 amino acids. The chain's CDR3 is CASSPGGGSSYEQYF. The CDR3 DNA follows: TGTGCCAGCAGCCCCGGCGGCGGGAGCTCCTACGAGCAGTACTTC. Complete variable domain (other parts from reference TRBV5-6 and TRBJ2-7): DAGVTQSPTHLIKTRGQQVTLRCSPKSGHDTVSWYQQALGQGPQFIFQYYEEEERQRGNFPDRFSGHQFPNYSSELNVNALLLGDSALYLCASSPGGGSSYEQYFGPGTRLTVT.